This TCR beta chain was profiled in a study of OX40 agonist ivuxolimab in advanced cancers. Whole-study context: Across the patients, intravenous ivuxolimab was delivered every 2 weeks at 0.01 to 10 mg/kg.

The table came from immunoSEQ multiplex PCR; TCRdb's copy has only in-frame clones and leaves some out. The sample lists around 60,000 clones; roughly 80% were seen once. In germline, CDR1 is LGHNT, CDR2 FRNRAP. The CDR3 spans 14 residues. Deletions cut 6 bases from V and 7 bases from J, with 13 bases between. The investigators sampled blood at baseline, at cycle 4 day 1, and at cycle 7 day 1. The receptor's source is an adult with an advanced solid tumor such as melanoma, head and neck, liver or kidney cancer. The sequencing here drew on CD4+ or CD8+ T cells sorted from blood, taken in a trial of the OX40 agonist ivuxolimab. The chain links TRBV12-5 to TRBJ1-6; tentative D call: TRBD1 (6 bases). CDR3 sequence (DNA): TGTGCTAGTGGCCTACAGGGAAACAATTCACCCCTCCACTTT. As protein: CASGLQGNNSPLHF.